This T cell receptor beta chain stems from a study of T cells in women clearing cervical HPV infection. Study at large: Cases were women with histologically confirmed HPV16-related CIN3 or worse, including 2 invasive cancers. Control women cleared a single incident HPV16 infection within 12 months.

Notes on this clone: Within the sample, other DNA sequences also encode this same CDR3.

Cervical HPV DNA detected by MY09/MY11 PCR, typed by dot-blot. Genomic DNA, averaging approximately 1,200 ng per sample, yielded TCR beta CDR3 via immunoSEQ. Assay: immunoSEQ multiplex PCR; the TCRdb copy retains only in-frame clones and omits some. The sample totals some 30,000 clones. The receptor's source is a woman aged 18 to 75 with a cervical HPV16 infection that either progressed to CIN3+ or cleared (not recorded which). Sequenced material: blood buffy coat.

The CDR3 protein is CASSTLDSTYSGNTIYF. CDR3 bases read: TGTGCCAGTAGTACCCTCGACAGTACCTACTCTGGAAACACC. The J gene is TRBJ1-3, the V gene TRBV19, with D maybe TRBD1 (5 bases). The CDR3 end falls 3 residues outside the read, so it is completed with the germline J gene. Deletions cut 4 bases from V and 0 bases from J, with 16 bases between. The CDR3 runs to 17 residues. Germline lookup yields CDR1 LNHDA and CDR2 SQIVND (reference sequence). Variable domain in full (rest from reference TRBV19 and TRBJ1-3): DGGITQSPKYLFRKEGQNVTLSCEQNLNHDAMYWYRQDPGQGLRLIYYSQIVNDFQKGDIAEGYSVSREKKESFPLTVTSAQKNPTAFYLCASSTLDSTYSGNTIYFGEGSWLTVV.